The 2 T cell receptor beta chains reported below all come from one sample, sequenced in a study of PD-1 blockade in classical Hodgkin lymphoma. Time point noted: cycle 4 day 1 (C4D1), after more than 5 weeks of nivolumab. In every patient, relapse followed autologous stem cell transplantation, while exposure to brentuximab vedotin differed. After PBMCs were thawed, their CD8+ T cells were isolated by magnetic negative selection. Using immunoSEQ multiplex PCR, the repertoire was profiled, and TCRdb retains in-frame clones only, with some absent. The sample lists fewer than 15,000 clones, around 86% seen once, with approximately 17% in the top ten. The source material was CD8+ T cells from blood, sampled before the fourth cycle of nivolumab. The receptors come from a human donor with classical Hodgkin lymphoma.

The chain couples TRBV29-1 to TRBJ2-3, with D perhaps TRBD1 (5 bases). Germline values: CDR1 SQVTM, CDR2 ANQGSEA. V was clipped by 1 base and J by 4 bases, with 12 bases between them. CDR3 length: 14 amino acids. The CDR3 loop is CSVEGQGNPDTQYF. The CDR3 DNA reads TGCAGCGTTGAAGGGCAGGGCAACCCAGATACGCAGTATTTT.

A remark on this clone: An end of the junction differs from the germline gene, which may be a read error. The chain links TRBV7-9 to TRBJ2-1; 9 nucleotides match TRBD2. The CDR3 loop spans 16 amino acids. Germline V gene data show CDR1 as SEHNR and CDR2 as FQNEAQ (reference sequence). The chain's CDR3 is CASSPLAGVSHNEQFF. DNA for the CDR3: TGTGCCAGCAGCCCATTAGCGGGAGTCTCCCACAATGAGCAGTTCTTC.